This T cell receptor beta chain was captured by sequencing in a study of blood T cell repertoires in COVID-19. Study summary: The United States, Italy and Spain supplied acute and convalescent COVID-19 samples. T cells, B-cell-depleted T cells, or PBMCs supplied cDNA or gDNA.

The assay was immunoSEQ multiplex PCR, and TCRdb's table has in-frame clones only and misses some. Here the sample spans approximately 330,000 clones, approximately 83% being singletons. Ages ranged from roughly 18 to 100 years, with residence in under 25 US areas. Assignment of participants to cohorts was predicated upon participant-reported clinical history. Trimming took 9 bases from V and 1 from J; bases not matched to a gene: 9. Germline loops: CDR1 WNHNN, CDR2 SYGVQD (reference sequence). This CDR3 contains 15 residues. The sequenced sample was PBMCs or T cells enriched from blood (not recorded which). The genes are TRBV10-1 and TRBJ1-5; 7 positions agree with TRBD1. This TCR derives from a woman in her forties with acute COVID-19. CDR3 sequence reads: CARKEGQISNQPQHF. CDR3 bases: TGCGCCAGGAAAGAGGGACAGATAAGCAATCAGCCCCAGCATTTT.